These T cell receptor beta chains were read from a single sample in a study of T cell responses to AZD1222 COVID-19 vaccine. Measured with immunoSEQ multiplex PCR; TCRdb has only the in-frame clones, and not every one. The sample shows about 60,000 clones, approximately 86% of them seen only once. The sequences come from peripheral blood, collected on day 0 of AZD1222 vaccination. The receptors originated from an adult in good health. Both conserved end residues are part of each CDR3. Fields, in order: clone size, V gene, CDR3 protein. Some rows have no size entry. The others give once, few or many, or a class for an expanded clone.

.	TRBV7-9	CASSMNREGVEAFF
.	TRBV10-3	CATLDSKSTDTQYF
once	TRBV7-9	CASSSWTDNSPLHF
.	TRBV28	CASSDPRPWVNQPQHF
.	TRBV2	CASSDVADTEAFF
.	TRBV10-3	CAISESGFGYTF
.	TRBV5-4	CASSLEAGDTQYF
.	TRBV28	CASSPRGTGSQETQYF
.	TRBV19	CASREPRGGGSNQPQHF
.	TRBV7-8	CASSLAYLPGLAGGETQYF
.	TRBV19	CASREQDTEAFF
.	TRBV28	CASSYGLAGERHEQFF
once	TRBV30	CAWSVEGAHTEAFF
.	TRBV3-1/TRBV3-2	CASSQGGSEETQYF
.	TRBV5-6	CASSFPSSGINEQYF
.	TRBV4-3	CASSLGPPHSYNEQFF
.	TRBV4-2	CASSLRVTPAGGRADTQYF
.	TRBV3-1/TRBV3-2	CASSQDLANRDTGELFF
.	TRBV20-1	CSASDPGLAGDEQFF
.	TRBV21-1	CASSNRQPRSVAGFSYEQYF
.	TRBV14	CASSQDVVRDPEFF
once	TRBV11-2	CASSLRVAGVGEQFF
.	TRBV6-1	CASSEAGMATYGYTF
once	TRBV6-5	CASSDQGTTEAFF
medium-sized	TRBV7-9	CASSPGGTANTEAFF
.	TRBV18	CASSQLAGVDLGTDTQYF